Listed here is a single T cell receptor beta chain. The data are from a study of blood T cell repertoires in COVID-19. Across the whole study: Acute-phase and convalescent COVID-19 samples originated in the United States, Italy and Spain.

Seattle patients were enrolled during active infection and followed longitudinally. This CDR3 is built from 16 residues. V was clipped by 0 bases and J by 2 bases; unmatched bases: 2. Per the germline V gene, CDR1 is SGHAT and CDR2 is FQDESV (reference sequence). Clones were read by immunoSEQ multiplex PCR, and TCRdb kept only the in-frame ones, dropping some. There are over 450,000 clones in the sample; 89% occur only once, and around 0.9% lies in the top ten. The source material was peripheral blood. This clonotype was obtained from a young man with COVID-19, enrolled during active disease. The genes are TRBV11-1 and TRBJ2-7, with 12 bases fitting TRBD1. CDR3 sequence (DNA): TGTGCCAGCAGCTTAGCGGGGACAGGGGGCACCTACGAGCAGTACTTC. As protein: CASSLAGTGGTYEQYF.